A single sample is the source of the 3 T cell receptor beta chains below, sequenced in a study of immune cell composition in non-small cell lung cancer. Profiling relied on immunoSEQ multiplex PCR, and the TCRdb table lists in-frame clones only, not all of them. The sample records around 4,500 clones, 75% to 90% being singletons. Sequenced input: lung tumor tissue. The receptors stem from a human donor with non-small cell lung cancer.

The table lists this clone with a count of one. The V and J genes are TRBV7-3 and TRBJ2-2, with TRBD2 matching 10 bases. There are 14 residues in the CDR3. Germline loops: CDR1 SGHTA, CDR2 FQGTGA. Trimming took 5 bases from V and 8 from J; bases not matched to a gene: 5. DNA for the CDR3: TGTGCCAGCAGCGCCTCGGGACTAGCGGGGGAGCTGTTTTTT. This codes for CASSASGLAGELFF.

This rearrangement joins TRBV7-9 to TRBJ2-7, with D maybe TRBD1 (6 bases). V lost 4 bases and J 2 bases, leaving 12 bases between the germline ends. Germline V CDR1 and CDR2: SEHNR, FQNEAQ (reference sequence). The CDR3 has 14 residues. The CDR3 here is CASSSRDITYEQYF. The CDR3 DNA reads as TGTGCCAGCAGCTCCCGGGACATCACCTACGAGCAGTACTTC.

This clone turned up a few times. CDR3 in amino acids: CASSPRTGAEVTEAFF. CDR3 nucleotides: TGCGCCAGCAGTCCCCGGACAGGCGCGGAAGTCACTGAAGCTTTCTTT. The chain recombines TRBV10-2 with TRBJ1-1, with 7 positions matching TRBD1. CDR3 size: 16 residues. Trimming cost V 5 bases and J 4 bases; bases outside gene matches: 13. Per germline, CDR1 WSHSY and CDR2 SAAADI.